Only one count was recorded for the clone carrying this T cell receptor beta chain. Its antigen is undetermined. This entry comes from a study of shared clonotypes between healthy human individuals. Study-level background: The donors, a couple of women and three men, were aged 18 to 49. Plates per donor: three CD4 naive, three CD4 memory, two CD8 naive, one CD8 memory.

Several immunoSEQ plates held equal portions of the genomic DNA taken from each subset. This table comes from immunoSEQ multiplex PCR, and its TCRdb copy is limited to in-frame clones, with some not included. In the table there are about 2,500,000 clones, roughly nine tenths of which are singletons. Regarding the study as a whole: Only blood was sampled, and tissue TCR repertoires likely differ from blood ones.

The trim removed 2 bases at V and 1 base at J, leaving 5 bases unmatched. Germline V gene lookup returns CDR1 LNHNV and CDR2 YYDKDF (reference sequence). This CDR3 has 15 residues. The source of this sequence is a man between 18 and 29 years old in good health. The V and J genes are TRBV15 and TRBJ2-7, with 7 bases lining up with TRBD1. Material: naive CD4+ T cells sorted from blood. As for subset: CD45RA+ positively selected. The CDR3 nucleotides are TGTGCCACCAGCAGAACAGGGGATGGGTCCTACGAGCAGTACTTC. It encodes CATSRTGDGSYEQYF.